Listed below are T cell receptor beta chains from one sample, sequenced in a study of TIL therapy for anti-PD-1-resistant metastatic lung cancer. Assay: immunoSEQ multiplex PCR; the TCRdb copy retains only in-frame clones and omits some. The sample lists about 100,000 clones; about 71% were seen once. Sequenced material: tumor tissue, taken at baseline. The receptors originated from a person aged 25-85 years with non-small cell lung cancer. CDR3s include the opening cysteine and the closing phenylalanine or tryptophan. A D gene is named only where the DNA matches it firmly. The size of a clone is reported for some rows only, either as once, few or many, or as a class for expanded clones.

D gene	V gene	J gene	clone size	CDR3 DNA	CDR3 protein
-	TRBV10-3	TRBJ1-3	-	TGTGCCATCAGTCCGGGCTCTGGAAACACCATATATTTT	CAISPGSGNTIYF
-	TRBV6-1	TRBJ2-5	few	TGTGCCAGCAGTGAATCCGGCAGGACCGAGACCCAGTACTTC	CASSESGRTETQYF
TRBD2	TRBV7-2	TRBJ2-3	-	TGTGCCAGCAGCTTATACCCTAGCGGTATCACAGATACGCAGTATTTT	CASSLYPSGITDTQYF
-	TRBV7-6	TRBJ2-5	-	TGTGCCAGCAGCTTCGGGCTCGAGACCCAGTACTTC	CASSFGLETQYF
-	TRBV27	TRBJ1-5	many	TGTGCCAGCAGTCCTTGGGGGGCGAATCAGCCCCAGCATTTT	CASSPWGANQPQHF
-	TRBV4-3	TRBJ2-2	-	TGCGCCAGCAGCCAAGGCGCAGGGGTTAACACCGGGGAGCTGTTTTTT	CASSQGAGVNTGELFF
-	TRBV30	TRBJ2-7	few	TGTGCCTGGAGTAATCTCTACGAGCAGTACTTC	CAWSNLYEQYF
TRBD1	TRBV7-2	TRBJ1-3	few	TGTGCCAGCAGCTTAACAGGGGATGGAAACACCATATATTTT	CASSLTGDGNTIYF
TRBD2	TRBV28	TRBJ2-1	-	TGTGCCAGCAGTCCTGCGGGGGGGGTTCTGAATGAGCAGTTCTTC	CASSPAGGVLNEQFF
-	TRBV15	TRBJ1-1	few	TGTGCCACCAGCAGACGCGGACAGATCACTGAAGCTTTCTTT	CATSRRGQITEAFF
TRBD2	TRBV3-1/TRBV3-2	TRBJ2-2	-	TGTGCCAGCAGCCCCTCCCCCGGGAGGGAGGAGCTGTTTTTT	CASSPSPGREELFF
-	TRBV9	TRBJ2-7	-	TGTGCCAGCAGCGAGGGGACGGCCTGGGACTACGAGCAGTACTTC	CASSEGTAWDYEQYF
-	TRBV7-3	TRBJ1-1	-	TGTGCCAGCAGCGGGGGTTGGATGAACACTGAAGCTTTCTTT	CASSGGWMNTEAFF
TRBD1	TRBV11-3	TRBJ2-7	-	TGTGCCAGCAGCTCGGACAGGGCACGCGAGCAGTACTTC	CASSSDRAREQYF
TRBD1	TRBV30	TRBJ2-2	-	TGTGCCTGGAGTGTACAGGGGGCCACCGGGGAGCTGTTTTTT	CAWSVQGATGELFF
-	TRBV5-1	TRBJ2-1	-	TGCGCCAGCAGCGAGCGGCATAGCTCCTACAATGAGCAGTTCTTC	CASSERHSSYNEQFF
-	TRBV2	TRBJ1-4	-	TGTGCCAGCAGTGAAGGCCCGGAAAAACTGTTTTTT	CASSEGPEKLFF
TRBD2	TRBV7-3	TRBJ2-2	-	TGTGCCAGCAGCCCAGCCGGGGGGGCCGGGGAGCTGTTTTTT	CASSPAGGAGELFF
TRBD1	TRBV3-1/TRBV3-2	TRBJ1-6	-	TGTGCCAGCAGCCAAGAGGGACAGGCGAGCTCCTATAATTCACCCCTCCACTTT	CASSQEGQASSYNSPLHF
TRBD1	TRBV9	TRBJ2-6	few	TGTGCCAGCAGCGTAGCTGGGACAGGGGTAACTGGGGCCAACGTCCTGACTTTC	CASSVAGTGVTGANVLTF
TRBD1	TRBV5-4	TRBJ2-7	few	TGTGCCAGCAGCCTAACCGGGACAGGTGCCTACGAGCAGTACTTC	CASSLTGTGAYEQYF
-	TRBV5-4	TRBJ2-5	-	TGTGCCAGCAGCCGTGGGGGGCAGAAGGTGGAGACCCAGTACTTC	CASSRGGQKVETQYF
TRBD1	TRBV6-1	TRBJ1-2	-	TGTGCCAGCAGTGAAACCTGGGACAGAAACTATGGCTACACCTTC	CASSETWDRNYGYTF
TRBD2	TRBV7-9	TRBJ2-3	-	TGTGCCAGCAGCTTAGCGGGTCTAGCGGGAGGGCCTGCAGATACGCAGTATTTT	CASSLAGLAGGPADTQYF
TRBD1	TRBV7-9	TRBJ2-5	-	TGTGCCAGCAGCATACTAGGGACAGGGGGCGAAGAGACCCAGTACTTC	CASSILGTGGEETQYF
TRBD2	TRBV5-1	TRBJ2-1	-	TGCGCCAGCAGCTTCACTAGCGGGAGCTCCTACAATGAGCAGTTCTTC	CASSFTSGSSYNEQFF
TRBD2	TRBV5-4	TRBJ2-5	-	TGTGCCAGCAGCATCCTCGGGACTAGGGGTATTGAGACCCAGTACTTC	CASSILGTRGIETQYF
TRBD2	TRBV7-9	TRBJ2-7	-	TGTGCCAGCAGTCGACTAGCGGACTCCTACGAGCAGTACTTC	CASSRLADSYEQYF
TRBD2	TRBV10-2	TRBJ2-1	-	TGCGCCAGCAGTTCAGCGGGGGGGCGGAATGAGCAGTTCTTC	CASSSAGGRNEQFF
-	TRBV7-2	TRBJ2-3	once	TGTGCCAGCAGCTTATATGAGGACGACACAGATACGCAGTATTTT	CASSLYEDDTDTQYF
-	TRBV20-1	TRBJ2-3	-	TGCAGTGCTCCAATCGCAGATACGCAGTATTTT	CSAPIADTQYF
-	TRBV28	TRBJ1-5	many	TGTGCCAGCAACCCGCCTCATCAGCCCCAGCATTTT	CASNPPHQPQHF
-	TRBV18	TRBJ2-1	-	TGTGCCAGCTCACCACGGGTCAGGGGAACGGACAATGAGCAGTTCTTC	CASSPRVRGTDNEQFF
-	TRBV3-1/TRBV3-2	TRBJ1-2	-	TGTGCCAGCAGCCAAGGCAAGGGGTTCTATGGCTACACCTTC	CASSQGKGFYGYTF
-	TRBV28	TRBJ2-1	-	TGTGCCAGCAGTTTGTTGGAGGGGGCAGGTAATGAGCAGTTCTTC	CASSLLEGAGNEQFF
-	TRBV4-1	TRBJ1-1	few	TGCGCCAGCAGCCAAGCCGGGACCGGCACTGAAGCTTTCTTT	CASSQAGTGTEAFF
TRBD1	TRBV5-5	TRBJ1-1	once	TGTGCCAGCAGCTACAACAGGGGCTCCGAAGCTTTCTTT	CASSYNRGSEAFF
TRBD2	TRBV6-2/TRBV6-3	TRBJ2-1	-	TGTGCCAGCAGTTTAGGGCTAGCGGGAGAAAGTGAGCAGTTCTTC	CASSLGLAGESEQFF
-	TRBV7-2	TRBJ1-6	-	TGTGCCAGCAGCCGGGCTGGGGAGTGGTCACCCCTCCACTTT	CASSRAGEWSPLHF
-	TRBV28	TRBJ2-7	-	TGTGCCAGCAGCCGTCGACAACGGAGAGCCTACGAGCAGTACTTC	CASSRRQRRAYEQYF
-	TRBV20-1	TRBJ1-5	-	TGCAGTGCTAGTCAGGAGATCCTCAATCAGCCCCAGCATTTT	CSASQEILNQPQHF
-	TRBV7-2	TRBJ2-7	-	TGTGCCAGCAGCTTTAGTCAGGGCTACGAGCAGTACTTC	CASSFSQGYEQYF
TRBD1	TRBV19	TRBJ2-7	-	TGTGCCAGTAGTATGCCGGGACAGGGGATGAATGGCGAGCAGTACTTC	CASSMPGQGMNGEQYF
-	TRBV11-1	TRBJ2-1	-	TGTGCCAGCAGCTTATTAGAGAGCTCCTACAATGAGCAGTTCTTC	CASSLLESSYNEQFF
-	TRBV28	TRBJ1-1	once	TGTGCCAGCAGTCGGACTCACACTGAAGCTTTCTTT	CASSRTHTEAFF
-	TRBV5-6	TRBJ1-1	-	TGTGCCAGCAGCTTGATTTTCGGTACGAACACTGAAGCTTTCTTT	CASSLIFGTNTEAFF
-	TRBV7-2	TRBJ2-5	-	TGTGCCAGCAGCCTTCGGGGGCCTGGGAAGACCCAGTACTTC	CASSLRGPGKTQYF
-	TRBV24-1	TRBJ2-1	-	TGTGCCACCAGTGACCCCCCCAGGAGCGATGAGCAGTTCTTC	CATSDPPRSDEQFF
-	TRBV3-1/TRBV3-2	TRBJ1-6	-	TGTGCCAGCAGCCCCCTGACAGGAAGACGATCACCCCTCCACTTT	CASSPLTGRRSPLHF
-	TRBV19	TRBJ2-7	-	TGTGCCAGTAGTATCCCTGGGGTCTCCTACGAGCAGTACTTC	CASSIPGVSYEQYF
-	TRBV6-7	TRBJ2-1	-	TGTGCCAGCAGTCCACCGGGGGATTGCTCCTACAATGAGCAGTTCTTC	CASSPPGDCSYNEQFF
-	TRBV9	TRBJ2-5	-	TGTGCCAGCAGCGTAAGACAGGGTGGGGGGGAGACCCAGTACTTC	CASSVRQGGGETQYF
-	TRBV4-1	TRBJ2-3	-	TGCGCCAGCAGCCAATCGGGACTTTACACAGATACGCAGTATTTT	CASSQSGLYTDTQYF
-	TRBV27	TRBJ2-6	-	TGTGCCAGCAGACATCAGGGGTCTGGGGCCAACGTCCTGACTTTC	CASRHQGSGANVLTF
-	TRBV6-5	TRBJ2-2	few	TGTGCCAGCACCGGGGGGCAGGACAACACCGGGGAGCTGTTTTTT	CASTGGQDNTGELFF